This TCR beta chain was retrieved from a study of blood T cell repertoires in COVID-19. Study-level information: PBMCs, B-cell-depleted T cells, or T cells were the source of the cDNA or gDNA that made up the material.

Per the authors' pipeline: The assay estimated nucleated cells by amplifying reference gene primers. TCRdb's copy holds only in-frame clones and misses some; the assay was immunoSEQ multiplex PCR. V and J calls and clone size are as listed in that table; D and trimming were resolved from the DNA. The repertoire consists of 200,000 to 250,000 clones, with about four fifths occurring once and the leading ten covering under 2%. There are 13 residues in the CDR3. Deletions cut 7 bases from V and 3 bases from J, with 12 bases between. Per the germline V gene, CDR1 is SNHLY and CDR2 is FYNNEI. This receptor was taken from a man in his sixties who had recovered from COVID-19. This chain connects TRBV2 to TRBJ2-5, with TRBD2 as a possible D gene (7 bases). Sequencing was done on a sample of PBMCs or T cells enriched from blood (not recorded which). CDR3 coding DNA: TGTGCCAGCACACGGGGGGCGGAAGAGACCCAGTACTTC. Its protein is CASTRGAEETQYF.